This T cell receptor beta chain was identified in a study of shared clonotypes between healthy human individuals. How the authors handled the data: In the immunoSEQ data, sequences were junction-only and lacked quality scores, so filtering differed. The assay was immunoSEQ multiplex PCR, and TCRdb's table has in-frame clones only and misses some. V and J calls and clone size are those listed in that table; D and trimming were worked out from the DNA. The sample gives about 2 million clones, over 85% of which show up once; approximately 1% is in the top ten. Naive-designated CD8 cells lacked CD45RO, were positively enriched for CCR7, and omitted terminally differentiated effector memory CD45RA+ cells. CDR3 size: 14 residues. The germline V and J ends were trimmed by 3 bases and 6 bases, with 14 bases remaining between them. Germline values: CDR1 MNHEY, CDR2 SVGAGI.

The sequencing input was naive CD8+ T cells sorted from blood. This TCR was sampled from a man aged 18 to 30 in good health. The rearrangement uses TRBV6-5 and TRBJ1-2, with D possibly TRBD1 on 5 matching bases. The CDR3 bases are TGTGCCAGCAGTTATAGTGGGGCTGGGGATGGCTACACCTTC. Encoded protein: CASSYSGAGDGYTF.